This TCR beta chain came from a study of blood T cell repertoires in COVID-19. Overall study: Both acute and convalescent COVID-19 samples were obtained from the United States, Italy and Spain.

The ends lost 8 bases at V and 8 bases at J; junction bases unmatched: 14. Germline-derived CDR1 and CDR2 are MDHEN and SYDVKM. The CDR3 totals 15 residues. In the original processing: Cell counts per sample came from amplifying reference gene primers. Some clones are missing from TCRdb's copy, which holds only in-frame ones; the method was immunoSEQ multiplex PCR. V and J calls and clone size are copied from that table; D and trimming were computed from the DNA. The table has approximately 200,000 clones, approximately 80% seen once. The clonotype comes from a woman aged 50 to 60 with acute or convalescent COVID-19. The sequenced sample consisted of peripheral blood. V usage is TRBV28 and J usage is TRBJ1-2; TRBD1 aligns across 10 bases. CDR3 sequence reads: CASVTGDRGLRGYTF. The CDR3 nucleotides are TGTGCCAGCGTTACCGGAGACAGGGGGCTCCGGGGCTACACCTTC.